The 17 T cell receptor beta chains presented below share a single source sample, sequenced in a study of cytomegalovirus exposure and HLA in healthy donors. Researchers ran the PCR with 60 Vbeta and 13 Jbeta primers. The method was immunoSEQ multiplex PCR; TCRdb's version includes in-frame clones alone and lacks a portion of them. This table has about 160,000 clones, almost 80% appearing once. Source material: PBMCs. The receptor source for this set is a woman aged 50 to 60 in good health and CMV-seropositive.

The chain is built from TRBV5-6 and TRBJ2-3; 10 bases fit TRBD1. Trimming removed 3 bases from V and 3 bases from J; junction bases left unmatched: 7. CDR3 length equals 16 residues. Germline V gene sequence: CDR1 SGHDT, CDR2 YYEEEE. The CDR3 sequence is CASSSREGQGTDTQYF. In DNA form, the CDR3 reads TGTGCCAGCAGCTCCCGGGAGGGACAGGGGACAGATACGCAGTATTTT.

The rearrangement links TRBV21-1 to TRBJ2-7; the D call of TRBD1 is as the table states it, not checked on the DNA. TRBV21-1 is labeled a pseudogene. The CDR3 runs to 15 residues. The CDR3 spells CASSKESRGSHEQYF. The CDR3 DNA reads as TGTGCCAGCAGCAAAGAAAGCAGGGGGAGCCACGAGCAGTACTTC.

J is TRBJ2-7 and V is TRBV19, with 11 bases fitting TRBD1. In germline, CDR1 is LNHDA, CDR2 SQIVND (reference sequence). This CDR3 has 16 amino acids. V dropped 5 bases and J dropped 4; count of bases not matched to a gene: 10. CDR3 region: CASSPGTGGFLYEQYF. The CDR3 DNA reads TGTGCCAGTAGTCCGGGGACAGGGGGTTTTCTTTACGAGCAGTACTTC.

This clone was recorded once. The rearrangement joins TRBV30 to TRBJ2-7, with TRBD1 identical over 8 bases. From germline, CDR1 is GTSNPN and CDR2 SVGIG (reference sequence). There are 13 residues in the CDR3. Trimming cost V 4 bases and J 3 bases; bases outside gene matches: 5. Written as DNA, the CDR3 is TGTGCCTGGAAGGTGACAGGGGTCTACGAGCAGTACTTC. Its translation: CAWKVTGVYEQYF. Full variable domain (rest looked up from reference TRBV30 and TRBJ2-7): SQTIHQWPATLVQPVGSPLSLECTVEGTSNPNLYWYRQAAGRGLQLLFYSVGIGQISSEVPQNLSASRPQDRQFILSSKKLLLSDSGFYLCAWKVTGVYEQYFGPGTRLTVT.

This sequence joins TRBV5-6 and TRBJ1-2, with D maybe TRBD1 (6 bases). Germline V CDR1 and CDR2: SGHDT, YYEEEE. V was pared by 2 bases and J by 3 bases, with 11 bases between. The CDR3 runs 14 residues. CDR3 amino acids: CASSLQGQDYGYTF. CDR3 bases: TGTGCCAGCAGCTTACAGGGTCAGGACTATGGCTACACCTTC. The whole variable domain, filled in from reference TRBV5-6 and TRBJ1-2, reads DAGVTQSPTHLIKTRGQQVTLRCSPKSGHDTVSWYQQALGQGPQFIFQYYEEEERQRGNFPDRFSGHQFPNYSSELNVNALLLGDSALYLCASSLQGQDYGYTFGSGTRLTVV.

V usage is TRBV2 and J usage is TRBJ1-2, with TRBD1 matching 7 bases. V was clipped by 4 bases and J by 11 bases; unmatched bases: 7. The CDR3 spans 12 residues. The germline CDR1 and CDR2 sequences are SNHLY and FYNNEI. CDR3 in amino acids: CASSGPGQVYTF. As DNA, the CDR3 is TGTGCCAGCAGTGGGCCTGGACAGGTGTACACCTTC. Looking up the rest from reference TRBV2 and TRBJ1-2 gives the full variable domain: EPEVTQTPSHQVTQMGQEVILRCVPISNHLYFYWYRQILGQKVEFLVSFYNNEISEKSEIFDDQFSVERPDGSNFTLKIRSTKLEDSAMYFCASSGPGQVYTFGSGTRLTVV.

The V gene is TRBV6-5, the J gene TRBJ1-2; 7 positions match TRBD1. CDR3 length: 14 amino acids. Per germline, CDR1 MNHEY and CDR2 SVGAGI. V lost 0 bases and J lost 8; bases outside the gene matches: 6. CDR3 sequence: CASSYSGTVLGYTF. DNA of the CDR3: TGTGCCAGCAGTTACTCGGGGACAGTCCTAGGCTACACCTTC.

Details on this clone: The same CDR3 is also encoded by other DNA sequences in this sample. V is TRBV19 and J is TRBJ2-5; a weak D match, TRBD2 (5 bases). Between the trimmed V and J ends, which lost 3 bases and 4 bases, there was a span of 9 bases. The CDR3 sequence is 13 residues long. CDR1 and CDR2 (germline): LNHDA, SQIVND (reference sequence). This CDR3 reads CASSIPGRETQYF. The DNA for the CDR3 is TGTGCCAGTAGTATTCCTGGGAGAGAGACCCAGTACTTC.

The gene calls are TRBV9 and TRBJ2-3, with D perhaps TRBD2 (6 bases). CDR3 length: 16 amino acids. V lost 3 bases and J lost 3, with 17 bases in between. Germline V gene data show CDR1 as SGDLS and CDR2 as YYNGEE. CDR3: CASSATSGWRTDTQYF. The CDR3 DNA is TGTGCCAGCAGCGCGACTAGTGGTTGGCGAACAGATACGCAGTATTTT.

V is TRBV5-1 and J is TRBJ2-5; 11 nucleotides line up with TRBD2. Germline CDR1 is SGHRS and CDR2 is YFSETQ. Trimming took 0 bases from V and 4 from J; bases not matched to a gene: 5. The CDR3 loop spans 16 amino acids. CDR3 protein: CASSLGTSGGGETQYF. CDR3 coding DNA: TGCGCCAGCAGCTTGGGTACTAGCGGGGGAGGAGAGACCCAGTACTTC.

In regard to this clone: Other nucleotide sequences in the sample specify the same CDR3. The CDR3 nucleotides are TGTGCCAGCAGCTCGCGACAGGCCTACGAGCAGTACTTC. Protein: CASSSRQAYEQYF. The chain uses TRBV13 and TRBJ2-7; D possibly corresponds to TRBD1 (6 bases). The CDR3 length is 13 residues. V gave up 4 bases and J gave up 2 bases, with 9 bases separating them. Germline lookup yields CDR1 PRHDT and CDR2 FYEKMQ (reference sequence).

This chain links TRBV5-6 with TRBJ2-3; TRBD2 matches at 11 bases. CDR3 size: 17 residues. V was pared by 1 base and J by 0 bases, with 4 bases of the junction left unmatched. Germline values: CDR1 SGHDT, CDR2 YYEEEE. The CDR3 here is CASSLRTSGLSTDTQYF. The DNA for the CDR3 is TGTGCCAGCAGCTTGAGGACTAGCGGGCTAAGCACAGATACGCAGTATTTT.

This clone was picked up one time. The rearrangement links TRBV9 to TRBJ2-1; 9 bases line up with TRBD1. Per germline, CDR1 SGDLS and CDR2 YYNGEE. CDR3 length equals 15 residues. The V segment lost 4 bases and the J segment 4 bases; nucleotides outside the gene matches: 6. CDR3 residues: CASSPTGGKYNEQFF. The CDR3 DNA reads as TGTGCCAGCAGCCCGACAGGGGGTAAATACAATGAGCAGTTCTTC.

This sequence joins TRBV27 and TRBJ1-1; D gene ambiguous. Germline V gene data show CDR1 as MNHEY and CDR2 as SMNVEV (reference sequence). The CDR3 runs 14 residues. Trimming took 8 bases from V and 1 from J, leaving 14 bases between them. In DNA, the CDR3 is TGTGCCAGCCGCGGAACAAGTAAGAACACTGAAGCTTTCTTT. Amino acids: CASRGTSKNTEAFF.

The rearrangement links TRBV29-1 to TRBJ1-4, with D possibly being TRBD1 (6 bases). The germline gives CDR1 SQVTM, CDR2 ANQGSEA. Between the trimmed V and J ends, which lost 2 bases and 7 bases, there was a span of 11 bases. The CDR3 runs 13 residues. The DNA of the CDR3 is TGCAGCGTTGAAAAGGGGGTAATTGAAAAACTGTTTTTT. Amino acids: CSVEKGVIEKLFF.

V and J are TRBV19 and TRBJ1-2; 10 nucleotides match TRBD1. The V gene's germline CDR1 is LNHDA and CDR2 SQIVND (reference sequence). The CDR3 has 14 amino acids. The trim removed 5 bases at V and 12 bases at J, leaving 12 bases unmatched. In DNA, the CDR3 is TGTGCCAGTAGTCCCCGGGACAGGGGACCCGGGAACACCTTC. It translates to CASSPRDRGPGNTF.

V gene TRBV18 combines with J gene TRBJ2-1, with D possibly matching TRBD2 (6 bases). This CDR3 has 19 residues. Per the germline V gene, CDR1 is KGHSH and CDR2 is LQKENI. The V gene lost 1 base and the J gene lost 3 bases, with 22 bases spanning the gap. The CDR3 nucleotides are TGTGCCAGCTCACCACGGGATACTAGTGGCGGGGCGTTCTACAATGAGCAGTTCTTC. The encoded protein is CASSPRDTSGGAFYNEQFF.